This T cell receptor (beta chain) was observed in a study of cytomegalovirus exposure and HLA in healthy donors. Regarding this clone: Its antigen is not identified.

Whole-study findings and limits: The classifier was said to identify cytomegalovirus status with high specificity and sensitivity.

With V trimmed by 5 bases and J by 1 base, 4 bases remained unmatched. Germline V gene sequence: CDR1 LNHDA, CDR2 SQIVND (reference sequence). This CDR3 comprises 14 residues. PCR was performed using 60 Vbeta and 13 Jbeta primers. The data were produced by immunoSEQ multiplex PCR, yet TCRdb's version contains in-frame clones alone and is incomplete. The sample has roughly 150,000 clones; roughly 75% are singletons. This sequence was found in a female donor in good health and CMV-seronegative. V is TRBV19 and J is TRBJ1-1; 7 bases are shared with TRBD1. The source material was PBMCs. CDR3: CASSVGQPNTEAFF. CDR3 nucleotides: TGTGCCAGTAGTGTGGGACAGCCGAACACTGAAGCTTTCTTT.